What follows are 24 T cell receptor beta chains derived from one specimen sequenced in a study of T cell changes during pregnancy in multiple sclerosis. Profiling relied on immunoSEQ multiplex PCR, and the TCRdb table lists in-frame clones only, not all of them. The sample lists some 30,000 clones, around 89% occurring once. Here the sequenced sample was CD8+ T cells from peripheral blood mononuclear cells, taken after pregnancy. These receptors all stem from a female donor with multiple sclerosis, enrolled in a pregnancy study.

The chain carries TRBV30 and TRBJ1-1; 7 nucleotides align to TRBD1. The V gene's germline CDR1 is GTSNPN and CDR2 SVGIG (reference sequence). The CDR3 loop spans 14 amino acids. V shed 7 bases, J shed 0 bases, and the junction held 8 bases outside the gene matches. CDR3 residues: CAFTGENLNTEAFF. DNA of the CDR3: TGTGCCTTCACAGGGGAAAACTTGAACACTGAAGCTTTCTTT. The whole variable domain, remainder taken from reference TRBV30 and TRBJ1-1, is SQTIHQWPATLVQPVGSPLSLECTVEGTSNPNLYWYRQAAGRGLQLLFYSVGIGQISSEVPQNLSASRPQDRQFILSSKKLLLSDSGFYLCAFTGENLNTEAFFGQGTRLTVV.

Written as DNA, the CDR3 is TGTGCCAGCAGCCCTTGGCGGGGTTCCTCCTACAATGAGCAGTTCTTC. Translation gives CASSPWRGSSYNEQFF. This rearrangement joins TRBV9 to TRBJ2-1; D is possibly TRBD2 (6 bases). Per germline, CDR1 SGDLS and CDR2 YYNGEE. CDR3 length: 16 amino acids. V lost 4 bases, J lost 0 bases, and 14 bases lay in between.

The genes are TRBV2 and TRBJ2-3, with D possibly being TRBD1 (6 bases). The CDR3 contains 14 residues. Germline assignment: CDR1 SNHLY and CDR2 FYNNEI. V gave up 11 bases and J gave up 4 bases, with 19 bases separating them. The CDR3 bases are TGTGCCGGCAACCCCAGGGGAAGCGCAGATACGCAGTATTTT. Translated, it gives CAGNPRGSADTQYF.

CDR3 loop: CASSLSSGKNIQYF. The CDR3 nucleotides read TGTGCCAGCAGTTTATCTAGCGGCAAAAACATTCAGTACTTC. The chain links TRBV27 to TRBJ2-4, with a tentative D call TRBD2 (6 bases). CDR1 MNHEY and CDR2 SMNVEV come from the germline V gene (reference sequence). V lost 0 bases and J lost 3, with 6 bases in between. This CDR3 is 14 amino acids long.

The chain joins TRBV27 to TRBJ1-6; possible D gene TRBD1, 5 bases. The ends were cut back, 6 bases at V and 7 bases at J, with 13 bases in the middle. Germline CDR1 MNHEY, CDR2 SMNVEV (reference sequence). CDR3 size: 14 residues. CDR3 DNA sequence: TGTGCCAGCAGCACGGGACTCGGGAATTCACCCCTCCACTTT. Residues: CASSTGLGNSPLHF.

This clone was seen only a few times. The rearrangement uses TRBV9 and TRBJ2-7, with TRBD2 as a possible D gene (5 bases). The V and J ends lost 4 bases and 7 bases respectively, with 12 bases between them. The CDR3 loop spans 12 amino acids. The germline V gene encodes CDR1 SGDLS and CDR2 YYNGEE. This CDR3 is CASSPGKGEQYF. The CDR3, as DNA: TGTGCCAGCAGCCCCGGGAAAGGGGAGCAGTACTTC.

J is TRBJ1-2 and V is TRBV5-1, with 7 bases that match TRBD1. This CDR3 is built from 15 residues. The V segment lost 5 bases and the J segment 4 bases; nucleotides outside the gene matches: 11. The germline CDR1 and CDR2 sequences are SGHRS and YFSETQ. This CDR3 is CASRPDQGDGYGYTF. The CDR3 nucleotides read TGCGCCAGCAGGCCGGACCAGGGGGACGGCTATGGCTACACCTTC.

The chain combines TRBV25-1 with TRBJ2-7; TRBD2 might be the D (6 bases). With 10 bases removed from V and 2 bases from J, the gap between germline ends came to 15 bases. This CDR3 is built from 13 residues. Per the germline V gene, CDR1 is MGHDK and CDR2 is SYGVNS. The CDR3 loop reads CATSGVETYEQYF. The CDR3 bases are TGTGCCACCTCGGGAGTCGAAACCTACGAGCAGTACTTC.

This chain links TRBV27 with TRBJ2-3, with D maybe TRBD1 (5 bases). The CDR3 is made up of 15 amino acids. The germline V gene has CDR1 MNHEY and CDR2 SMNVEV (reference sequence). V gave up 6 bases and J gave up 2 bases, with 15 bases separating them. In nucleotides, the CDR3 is TGTGCCAGCAGAGCCCTAGGGGCCCTCACAGATACGCAGTATTTT. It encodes CASRALGALTDTQYF.

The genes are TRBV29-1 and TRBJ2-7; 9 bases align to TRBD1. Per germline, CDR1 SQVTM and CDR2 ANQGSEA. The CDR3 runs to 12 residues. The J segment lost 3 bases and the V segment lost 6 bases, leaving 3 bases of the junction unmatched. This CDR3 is CSVSTGGYEQYF. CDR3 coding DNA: TGCAGCGTCTCGACAGGGGGCTACGAGCAGTACTTC.

Written as DNA, the CDR3 is TGTGCCAGCAGCTTCCCCGCGGGTGCACCGAACACCGGGGAGCTGTTTTTT. Translating it yields CASSFPAGAPNTGELFF. This chain joins TRBV7-2 and TRBJ2-2; TRBD2 is a possible D gene (5 bases). Trimming cost V 3 bases and J 0 bases, with 14 bases left between them. The CDR3 is 17 amino acids. Germline V gives CDR1 SGHTA, CDR2 FQGNSA.

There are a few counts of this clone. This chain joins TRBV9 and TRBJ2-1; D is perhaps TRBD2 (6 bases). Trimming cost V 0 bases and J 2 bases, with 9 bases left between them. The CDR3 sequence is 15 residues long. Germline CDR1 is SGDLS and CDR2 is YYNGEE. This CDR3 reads CASSVGGAAYNEQFF. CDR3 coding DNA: TGTGCCAGCAGCGTAGGCGGGGCGGCCTACAATGAGCAGTTCTTC.

Written as DNA, the CDR3 is TGTGCCAGCAGCTTAGGGGACAGGCCATCCCAAGAGACCCAGTACTTC. Translated, it gives CASSLGDRPSQETQYF. The chain links TRBV11-2 to TRBJ2-5; 8 positions match TRBD1. This CDR3 spans 16 amino acids. Germline lookup yields CDR1 SGHAT and CDR2 FQNNGV. Trimming at V came to 1 base and at J to 1 base, leaving 5 bases not matched to a gene.

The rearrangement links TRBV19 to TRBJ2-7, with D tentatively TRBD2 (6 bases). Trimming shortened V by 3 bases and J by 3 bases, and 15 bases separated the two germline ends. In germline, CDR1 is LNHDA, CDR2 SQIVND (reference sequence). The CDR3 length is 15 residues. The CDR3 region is CASSISTSLFYEQYF. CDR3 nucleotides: TGTGCCAGTAGTATCTCGACTAGTCTTTTCTACGAGCAGTACTTC.

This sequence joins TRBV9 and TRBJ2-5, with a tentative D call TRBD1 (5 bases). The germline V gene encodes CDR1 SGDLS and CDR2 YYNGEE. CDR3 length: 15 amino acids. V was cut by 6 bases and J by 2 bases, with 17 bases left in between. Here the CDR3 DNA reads TGTGCCAGCACAACTGGGTTGGGGCGACAAGAGACCCAGTACTTC. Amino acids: CASTTGLGRQETQYF.

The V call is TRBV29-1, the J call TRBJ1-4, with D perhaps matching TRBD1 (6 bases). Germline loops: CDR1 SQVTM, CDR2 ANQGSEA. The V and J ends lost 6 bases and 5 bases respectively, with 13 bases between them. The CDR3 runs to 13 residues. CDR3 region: CSVTDSLNEKLFF. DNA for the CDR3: TGCAGCGTAACGGACAGCCTAAATGAAAAACTGTTTTTT.

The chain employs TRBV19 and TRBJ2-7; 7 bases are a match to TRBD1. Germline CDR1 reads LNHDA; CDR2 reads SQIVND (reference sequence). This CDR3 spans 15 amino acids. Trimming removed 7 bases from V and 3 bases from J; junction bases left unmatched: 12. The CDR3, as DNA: TGTGCCAGTACAGCCGGGACAGATATGGACTACGAGCAGTACTTC. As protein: CASTAGTDMDYEQYF.

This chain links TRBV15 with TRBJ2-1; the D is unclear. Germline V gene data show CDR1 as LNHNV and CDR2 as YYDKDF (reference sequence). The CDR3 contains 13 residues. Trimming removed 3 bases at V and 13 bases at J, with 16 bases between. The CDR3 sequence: CATSSVDGSIQFF. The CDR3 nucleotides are TGTGCCACCAGCAGCGTTGACGGGTCAATCCAGTTCTTC. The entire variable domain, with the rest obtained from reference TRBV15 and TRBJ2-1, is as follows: DAMVIQNPRYQVTQFGKPVTLSCSQTLNHNVMYWYQQKSSQAPKLLFHYYDKDFNNEADTPDNFQSRRPNTSFCFLDIRSPGLGDTAMYLCATSSVDGSIQFFGPGTRLTVL.

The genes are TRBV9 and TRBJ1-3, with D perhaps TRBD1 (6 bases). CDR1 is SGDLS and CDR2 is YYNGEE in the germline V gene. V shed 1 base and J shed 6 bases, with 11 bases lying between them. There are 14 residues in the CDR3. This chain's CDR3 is CASSVTGLENTIYF. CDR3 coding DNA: TGTGCCAGCAGCGTAACAGGGTTGGAAAACACCATATATTTT.

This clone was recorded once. The CDR3 here is CASSLTGASYGYTF. Written as DNA, the CDR3 is TGTGCCAGCAGTTTAACAGGGGCGAGCTATGGCTACACCTTC. This chain joins TRBV28 and TRBJ1-2; 7 nucleotides line up with TRBD1. The CDR3 is made up of 14 amino acids. Germline lookup yields CDR1 MDHEN and CDR2 SYDVKM. V shed 2 bases and J 4 bases; nucleotides not matched to a gene: 4.

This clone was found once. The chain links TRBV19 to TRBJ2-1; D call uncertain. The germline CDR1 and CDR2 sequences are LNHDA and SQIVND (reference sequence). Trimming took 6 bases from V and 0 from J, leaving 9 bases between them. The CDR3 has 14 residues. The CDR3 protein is CASSAISSYNEQFF. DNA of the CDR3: TGTGCCAGTAGCGCGATTAGCTCCTACAATGAGCAGTTCTTC.

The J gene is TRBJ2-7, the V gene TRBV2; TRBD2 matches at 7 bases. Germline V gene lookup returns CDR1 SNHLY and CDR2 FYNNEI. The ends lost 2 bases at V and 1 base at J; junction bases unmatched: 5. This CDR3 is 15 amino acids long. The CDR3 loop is CASSELAGLSYEQYF. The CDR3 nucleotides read TGTGCCAGCAGTGAACTCGCGGGACTATCCTACGAGCAGTACTTC.

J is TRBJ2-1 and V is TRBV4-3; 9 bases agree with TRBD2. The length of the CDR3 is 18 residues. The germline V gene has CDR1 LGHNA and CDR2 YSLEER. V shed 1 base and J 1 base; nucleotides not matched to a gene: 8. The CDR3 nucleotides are TGCGCCAGCAGCCAAGCGGGGCTAGCGGGAATATCCTACAATGAGCAGTTCTTC. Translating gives CASSQAGLAGISYNEQFF.

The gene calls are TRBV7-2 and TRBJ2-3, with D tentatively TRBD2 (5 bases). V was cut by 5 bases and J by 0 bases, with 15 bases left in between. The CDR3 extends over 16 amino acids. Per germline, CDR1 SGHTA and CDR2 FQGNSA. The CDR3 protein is CASSIGASTSTDTQYF. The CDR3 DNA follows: TGTGCCAGCAGCATAGGCGCTAGCACGAGCACAGATACGCAGTATTTT.